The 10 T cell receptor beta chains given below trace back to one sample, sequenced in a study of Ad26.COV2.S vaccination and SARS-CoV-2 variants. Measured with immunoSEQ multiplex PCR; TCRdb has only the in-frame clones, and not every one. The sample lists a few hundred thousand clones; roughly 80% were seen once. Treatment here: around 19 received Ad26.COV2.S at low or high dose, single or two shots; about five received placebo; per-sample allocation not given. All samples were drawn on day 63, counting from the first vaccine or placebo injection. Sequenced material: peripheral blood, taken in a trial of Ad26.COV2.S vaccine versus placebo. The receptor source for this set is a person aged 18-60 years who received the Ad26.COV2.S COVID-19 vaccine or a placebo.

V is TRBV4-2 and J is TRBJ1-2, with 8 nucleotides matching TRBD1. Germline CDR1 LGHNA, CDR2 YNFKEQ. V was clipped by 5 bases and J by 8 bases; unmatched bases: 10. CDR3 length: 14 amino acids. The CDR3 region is CASSYSPGGAGYTF. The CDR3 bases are TGTGCCAGCAGCTATTCACCAGGGGGCGCCGGCTACACCTTC.

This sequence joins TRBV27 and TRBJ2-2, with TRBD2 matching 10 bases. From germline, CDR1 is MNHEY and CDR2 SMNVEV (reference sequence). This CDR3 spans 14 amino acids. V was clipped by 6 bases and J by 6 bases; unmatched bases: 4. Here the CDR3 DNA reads TGTGCCAGCAGGTTCGGGACTAGCGCCGGGGAGCTGTTTTTT. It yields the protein CASRFGTSAGELFF.

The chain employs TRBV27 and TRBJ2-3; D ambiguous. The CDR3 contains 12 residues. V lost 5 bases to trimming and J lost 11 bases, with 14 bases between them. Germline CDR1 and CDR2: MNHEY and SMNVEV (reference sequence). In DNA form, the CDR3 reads TGTGCCAGCAGTCCATACCTCCCGAGGCAGTATTTT. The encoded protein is CASSPYLPRQYF.

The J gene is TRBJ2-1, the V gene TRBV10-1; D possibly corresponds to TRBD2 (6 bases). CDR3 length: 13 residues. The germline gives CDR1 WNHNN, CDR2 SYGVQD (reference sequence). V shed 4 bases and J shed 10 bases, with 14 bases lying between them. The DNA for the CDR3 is TGCGCCAGCAGTGCGGGGACTGGACCGGAGCAGTTCTTC. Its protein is CASSAGTGPEQFF.

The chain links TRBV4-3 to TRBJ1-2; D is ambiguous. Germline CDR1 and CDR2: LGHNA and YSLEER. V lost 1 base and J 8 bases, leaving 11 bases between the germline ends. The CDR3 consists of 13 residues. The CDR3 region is CASSQGGYRGYTF. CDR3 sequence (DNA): TGCGCCAGCAGCCAAGGAGGGTACAGAGGCTACACCTTC.

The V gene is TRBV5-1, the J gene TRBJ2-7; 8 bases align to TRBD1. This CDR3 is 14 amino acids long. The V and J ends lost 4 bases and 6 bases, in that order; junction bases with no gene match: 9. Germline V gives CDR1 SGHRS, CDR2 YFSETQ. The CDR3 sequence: CASSLGQALSEQYF. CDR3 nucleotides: TGCGCCAGCAGCCTGGGACAGGCCCTAAGCGAGCAGTACTTC. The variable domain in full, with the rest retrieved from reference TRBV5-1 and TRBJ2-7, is KAGVTQTPRYLIKTRGQQVTLSCSPISGHRSVSWYQQTPGQGLQFLFEYFSETQRNKGNFPGRFSGRQFSNSRSEMNVSTLELGDSALYLCASSLGQALSEQYFGPGTRLTVT.

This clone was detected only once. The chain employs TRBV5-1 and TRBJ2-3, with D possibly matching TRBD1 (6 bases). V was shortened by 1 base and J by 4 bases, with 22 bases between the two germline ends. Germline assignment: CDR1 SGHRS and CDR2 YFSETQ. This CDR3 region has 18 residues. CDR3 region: CASSLNWLGQGGADTQYF. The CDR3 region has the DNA TGCGCCAGCAGCTTGAATTGGTTGGGACAAGGAGGCGCAGATACGCAGTATTTT.

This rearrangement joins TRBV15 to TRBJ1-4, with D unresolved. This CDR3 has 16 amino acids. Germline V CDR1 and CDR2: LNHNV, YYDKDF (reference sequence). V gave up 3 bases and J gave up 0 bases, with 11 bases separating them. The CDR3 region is CATSREVYSTNEKLFF. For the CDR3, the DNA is TGTGCCACCAGCAGGGAGGTTTACTCAACTAATGAAAAACTGTTTTTT. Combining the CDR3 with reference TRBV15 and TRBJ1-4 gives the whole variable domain DAMVIQNPRYQVTQFGKPVTLSCSQTLNHNVMYWYQQKSSQAPKLLFHYYDKDFNNEADTPDNFQSRRPNTSFCFLDIRSPGLGDTAMYLCATSREVYSTNEKLFFGSGTQLSVL.

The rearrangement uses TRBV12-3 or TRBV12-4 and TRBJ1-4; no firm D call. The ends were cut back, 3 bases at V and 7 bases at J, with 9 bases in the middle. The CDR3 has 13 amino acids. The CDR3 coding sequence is TGTGCCAGCAGTTTTTTTTTAGGTGAAAAACTGTTTTTT. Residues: CASSFFLGEKLFF.

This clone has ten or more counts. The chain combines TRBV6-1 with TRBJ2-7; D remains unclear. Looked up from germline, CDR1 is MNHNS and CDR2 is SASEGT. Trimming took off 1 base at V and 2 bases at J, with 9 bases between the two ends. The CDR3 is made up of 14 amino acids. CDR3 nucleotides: TGTGCCAGCAGTGAAGGGGCGGATACCTACGAGCAGTACTTC. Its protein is CASSEGADTYEQYF.